This entry describes one TCR beta chain. The antigen is unknown. The repertoire was sequenced with immunoSEQ multiplex PCR; TCRdb's copy has only in-frame clones and lacks some. Of roughly 180,000 clones detected, about 89% appear once; the ten largest clones hold approximately 7.7%. CDR1 and CDR2 (germline): SGHNT, YENEEA. This CDR3 spans 17 amino acids. Losses at the gene ends were 5 bases for V and 6 bases for J; bases not matched to a gene: 16. The record originates from a study of cytomegalovirus exposure and HLA in healthy donors. Study results and limitations: Researchers counted about 150 TCR beta chains as cytomegalovirus-associated.

V and J are TRBV11-3 and TRBJ2-3, with 8 bases identical to TRBD2. The TCR sequence derives from a man in his thirties or forties in good health and CMV-seropositive. Input material: PBMCs. The CDR3 nucleotides read TGTGCCAGCAGCCCCTTCGGGGGGGGTGAGTTGGATGATACGCAGTATTTT. This encodes CASSPFGGGELDDTQYF. Drawing the rest from reference TRBV11-3 and TRBJ2-3, the complete variable domain is EAGVVQSPRYKIIEKKQPVAFWCNPISGHNTLYWYLQNLGQGPELLIRYENEEAVDDSQLPKDRFSAERLKGVDSTLKIQPAELGDSAVYLCASSPFGGGELDDTQYFGPGTRLTVL.